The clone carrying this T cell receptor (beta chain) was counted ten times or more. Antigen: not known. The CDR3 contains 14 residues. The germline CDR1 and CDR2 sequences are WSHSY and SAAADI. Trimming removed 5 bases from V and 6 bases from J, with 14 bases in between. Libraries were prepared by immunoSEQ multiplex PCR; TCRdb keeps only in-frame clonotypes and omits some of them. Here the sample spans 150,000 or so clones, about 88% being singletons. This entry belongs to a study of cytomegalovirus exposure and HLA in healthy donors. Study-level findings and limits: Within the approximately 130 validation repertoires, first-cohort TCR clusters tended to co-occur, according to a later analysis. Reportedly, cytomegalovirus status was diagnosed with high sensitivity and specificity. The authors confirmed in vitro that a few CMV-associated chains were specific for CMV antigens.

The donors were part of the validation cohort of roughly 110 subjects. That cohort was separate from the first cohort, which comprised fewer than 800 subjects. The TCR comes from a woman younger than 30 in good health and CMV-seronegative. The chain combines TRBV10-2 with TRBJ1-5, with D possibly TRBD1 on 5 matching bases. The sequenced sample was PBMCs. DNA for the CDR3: TGCGCCAGCAGTTACCAGGGTCAAAGTCAGCCCCAGCATTTT. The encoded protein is CASSYQGQSQPQHF.